This is a list of T cell receptor beta chains from one sample in a study of CD8+ T cells in alopecia areata. TCRdb keeps only in-frame clones here, not all; method: immunoSEQ multiplex PCR. The data show about 190,000 clones, around 50% seen once. The material was CD8+ T cells sorted from blood, obtained at week 24, from a patient treated with tofacitinib. Source of these receptors: a human donor with alopecia areata. Both conserved end residues are part of each CDR3. Fields, in order: D gene, V gene, J gene, clone size, CDR3 length, CDR3 protein, CDR3 DNA. The D gene is left open where the match is weak. Rows may omit the clone size; those that give it use once, few, many or a size class.

.,TRBV7-9,TRBJ2-5,.,14,CASSVRDGQETQYF,TGTGCCAGCAGCGTACGGGACGGACAAGAGACCCAGTACTTC
.,TRBV30,TRBJ1-2,.,14,CAWRVDNVNYGYTF,TGTGCCTGGAGGGTAGATAACGTAAACTATGGCTACACCTTC
.,TRBV6-5,TRBJ1-1,.,15,CASSYEGQGNTEAFF,TGTGCCAGCAGTTACGAGGGGCAGGGCAACACTGAAGCTTTCTTT
TRBD1,TRBV6-5,TRBJ2-7,.,15,CASSGRDSSSYEQYF,TGTGCCAGCAGTGGCCGGGACAGCAGCTCCTACGAGCAGTACTTC
.,TRBV4-1,TRBJ2-3,few,15,CASSEWGTSTDTQYF,TGCGCCAGCAGCGAATGGGGAACTAGCACAGATACGCAGTATTTT
.,TRBV6-6,TRBJ1-2,.,14,CASSYSMYENGYTF,TGTGCCAGCAGTTACTCGATGTACGAGAATGGCTACACCTTC
.,TRBV2,TRBJ1-1,.,11,CASDPGTEAFF,TGTGCCAGCGACCCGGGCACTGAAGCTTTCTTT
.,TRBV30,TRBJ2-7,.,12,CAWSTQPYEQYF,TGTGCCTGGAGTACCCAACCCTACGAGCAGTACTTC
TRBD1,TRBV2,TRBJ2-1,.,16,CASREGQGGLDNEQFF,TGTGCCAGCAGAGAGGGACAGGGCGGTTTGGACAATGAGCAGTTCTTC
.,TRBV5-1,TRBJ1-6,.,21,CASSVTGQGFSRSSYNSPLHF,TGCGCCAGCAGCGTCACGGGACAAGGATTCTCCAGGAGCTCCTATAATTCACCCCTCCACTTT
.,TRBV4-1,TRBJ2-2,few,13,CASSKPPGGELFF,TGCGCCAGCTCAAAACCACCCGGTGGGGAGCTGTTTTTT
.,TRBV6-5,TRBJ1-5,.,15,CASAPSGSGNQPQHF,TGTGCCAGCGCACCGTCGGGGTCGGGCAATCAGCCCCAGCATTTT
.,TRBV29-1,TRBJ2-3,few,11,CSDLEADTQYF,TGCAGCGACCTCGAAGCAGATACGCAGTATTTT